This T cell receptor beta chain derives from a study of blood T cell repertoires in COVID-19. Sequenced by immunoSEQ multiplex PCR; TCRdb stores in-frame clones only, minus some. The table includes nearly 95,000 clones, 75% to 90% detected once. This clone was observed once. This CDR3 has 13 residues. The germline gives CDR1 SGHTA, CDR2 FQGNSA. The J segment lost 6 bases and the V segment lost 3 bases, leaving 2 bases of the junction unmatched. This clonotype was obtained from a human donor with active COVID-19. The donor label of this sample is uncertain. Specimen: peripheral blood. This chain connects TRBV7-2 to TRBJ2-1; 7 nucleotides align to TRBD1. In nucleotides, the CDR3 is TGTGCCAGCAGCTTCGACAGGGCCAATGAGCAGTTCTTC. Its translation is CASSFDRANEQFF.